This T cell receptor beta chain was sequenced during a study of cytomegalovirus exposure and HLA in healthy donors. The CDR3 consists of 14 residues. V was clipped by 0 bases and J by 8 bases, with 11 bases between them. Per the germline V gene, CDR1 is SGHRS and CDR2 is YFSETQ. Amplification used 60 Vbeta primers and 13 Jbeta primers. Repertoires were generated with immunoSEQ multiplex PCR, while TCRdb's copy carries only in-frame clones and drops some. This table has fewer than 150,000 clones, 67% appearing once. The chain is built from TRBV5-1 and TRBJ1-4; D might be TRBD1 (5 bases). The clonotype comes from a man aged 18 to 29 in good health and CMV-seropositive. Sequencing was performed on PBMCs. The CDR3 region is CASSLGQMGEKLFF. CDR3 nucleotide sequence: TGCGCCAGCAGCTTGGGACAGATGGGGGAAAAACTGTTTTTT.